This T cell receptor beta chain was documented in a study of blood T cell repertoires in COVID-19. Background on the study: Spain, Italy and the United States supplied samples that represented acute and convalescent COVID-19. From T cells, B-cell-depleted T cells, or PBMCs came the material, which was cDNA or gDNA.

The germline V and J ends were trimmed by 2 bases and 1 base, with 8 bases remaining between them. The length of the CDR3 is 13 residues. Germline-derived CDR1 and CDR2 are GTSNPN and SVGIG (reference sequence). In the original processing: Amplification from reference gene primers served as the basis for estimated nucleated cell counts. Profiling relied on immunoSEQ multiplex PCR, and the TCRdb table lists in-frame clones only, not all of them. That table supplies the V and J calls and clone size; D and trimming were determined from the DNA. The sample records about 82,000 clones, about 76% being singletons.

The receptor comes from a man aged 80 or over with acute or convalescent COVID-19. Sample: peripheral blood. The chain recombines TRBV30 with TRBJ1-1; no clear D gene. CDR3 in DNA: TGTGCCTGGAGTAAGGCGGAGAACACTGAAGCTTTCTTT. It translates to CAWSKAENTEAFF.